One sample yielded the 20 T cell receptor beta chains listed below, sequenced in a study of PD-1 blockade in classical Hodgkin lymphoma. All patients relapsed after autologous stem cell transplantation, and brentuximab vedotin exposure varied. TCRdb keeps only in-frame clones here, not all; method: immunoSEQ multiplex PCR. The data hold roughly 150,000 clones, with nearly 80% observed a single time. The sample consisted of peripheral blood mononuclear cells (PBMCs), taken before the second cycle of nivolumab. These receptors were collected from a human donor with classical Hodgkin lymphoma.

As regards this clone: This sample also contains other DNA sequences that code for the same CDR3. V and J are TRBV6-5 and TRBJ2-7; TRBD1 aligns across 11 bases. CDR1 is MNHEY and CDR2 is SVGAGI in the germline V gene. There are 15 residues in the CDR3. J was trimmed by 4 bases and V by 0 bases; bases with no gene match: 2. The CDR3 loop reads CASSYSGTGGYEQYF. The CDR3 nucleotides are TGTGCCAGCAGTTACTCAGGGACAGGGGGGTACGAGCAGTACTTC.

For the CDR3, the DNA is TGTGCCATCTCGGAAGGGCCCTCTGGGGCCAACGTCCTGACTTTC. It codes for CAISEGPSGANVLTF. V and J are TRBV10-3 and TRBJ2-6; no definite D call. V was trimmed by 8 bases and J by 0 bases, leaving 11 bases between them. Germline CDR1 reads ENHRY; CDR2 reads SYGVKD. The CDR3 has 15 amino acids.

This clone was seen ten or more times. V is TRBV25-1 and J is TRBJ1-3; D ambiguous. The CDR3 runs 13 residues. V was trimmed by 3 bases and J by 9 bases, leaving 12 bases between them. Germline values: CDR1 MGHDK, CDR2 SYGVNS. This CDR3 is CASSESGGGTIYF. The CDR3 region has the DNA TGTGCCAGCAGTGAGTCCGGAGGTGGCACCATATATTTT. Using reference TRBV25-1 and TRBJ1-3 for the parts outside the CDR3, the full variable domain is EADIYQTPRYLVIGTGKKITLECSQTMGHDKMYWYQQDPGMELHLIHYSYGVNSTEKGDLSSESTVSRIRTEHFPLTLESARPSHTSQYLCASSESGGGTIYFGEGSWLTVV.

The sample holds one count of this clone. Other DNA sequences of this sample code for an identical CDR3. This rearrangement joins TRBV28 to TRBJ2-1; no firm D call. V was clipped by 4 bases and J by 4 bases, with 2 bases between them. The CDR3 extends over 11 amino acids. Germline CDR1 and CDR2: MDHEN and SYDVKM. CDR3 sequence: CASSSYNEQFF. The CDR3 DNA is TGTGCCAGCAGTTCATACAATGAGCAGTTCTTC.

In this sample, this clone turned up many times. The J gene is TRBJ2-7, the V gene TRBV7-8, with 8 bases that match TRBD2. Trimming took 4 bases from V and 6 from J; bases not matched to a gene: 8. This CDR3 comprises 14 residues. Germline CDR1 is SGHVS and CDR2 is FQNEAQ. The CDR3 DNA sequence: TGTGCCAGCAGCTCGTCCGGGACTAGTCGCGAGCAGTACTTC. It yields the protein CASSSSGTSREQYF.

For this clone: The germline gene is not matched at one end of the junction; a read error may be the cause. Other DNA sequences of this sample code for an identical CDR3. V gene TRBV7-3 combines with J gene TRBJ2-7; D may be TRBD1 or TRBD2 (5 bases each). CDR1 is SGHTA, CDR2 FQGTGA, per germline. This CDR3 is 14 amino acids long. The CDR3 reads CASSVGTAHDEQYF. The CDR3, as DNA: TGCGCCAGCAGCGTCGGGACCGCCCATGACGAGCAGTACTTC.

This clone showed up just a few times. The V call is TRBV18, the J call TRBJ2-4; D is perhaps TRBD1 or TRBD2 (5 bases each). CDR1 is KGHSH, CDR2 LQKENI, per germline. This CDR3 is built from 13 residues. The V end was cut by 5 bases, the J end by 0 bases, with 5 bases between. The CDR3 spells CASSGGAKNIQYF. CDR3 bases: TGTGCCAGCTCAGGGGGAGCCAAAAACATTCAGTACTTC.

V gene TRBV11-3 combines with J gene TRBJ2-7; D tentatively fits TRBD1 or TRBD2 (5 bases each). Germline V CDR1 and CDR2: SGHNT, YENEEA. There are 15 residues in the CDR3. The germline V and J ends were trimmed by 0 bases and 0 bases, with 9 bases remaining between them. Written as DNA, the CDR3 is TGTGCCAGCAGCTTAGAGGGGACGAGCTCCTACGAGCAGTACTTC. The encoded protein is CASSLEGTSSYEQYF.

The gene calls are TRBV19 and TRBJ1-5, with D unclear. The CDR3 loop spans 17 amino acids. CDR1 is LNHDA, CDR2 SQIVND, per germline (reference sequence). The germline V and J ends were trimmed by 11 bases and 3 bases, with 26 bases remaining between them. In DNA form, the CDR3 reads TGTGCCTGTCAGCCAGTAGTAGGGTTCGGCTACAATCAGCCCCAGCATTTT. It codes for CACQPVVGFGYNQPQHF.

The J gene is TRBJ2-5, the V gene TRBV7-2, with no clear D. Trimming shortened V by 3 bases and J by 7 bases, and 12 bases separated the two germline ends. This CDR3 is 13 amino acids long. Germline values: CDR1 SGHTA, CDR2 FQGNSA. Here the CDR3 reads CASSFPASRTQYF. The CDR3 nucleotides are TGTGCCAGCAGCTTTCCCGCCTCCCGGACCCAGTACTTC.

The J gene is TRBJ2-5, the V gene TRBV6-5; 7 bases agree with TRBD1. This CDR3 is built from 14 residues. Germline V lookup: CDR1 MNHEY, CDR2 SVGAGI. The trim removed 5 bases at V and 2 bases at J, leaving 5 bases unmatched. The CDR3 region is CASSSRDRQETQYF. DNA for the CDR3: TGTGCCAGCAGTAGCCGGGACAGACAAGAGACCCAGTACTTC.

This CDR3 is CASSQDTASGVPPVHNEQFF. As DNA, the CDR3 is TGTGCCAGCAGCCAAGATACCGCTAGCGGGGTTCCTCCGGTGCACAATGAGCAGTTCTTC. This chain connects TRBV4-2 to TRBJ2-1; TRBD2 aligns across 9 bases. Germline lookup yields CDR1 LGHNA and CDR2 YNFKEQ. The CDR3 length is 20 residues. V lost 0 bases and J lost 5; bases outside the gene matches: 17.

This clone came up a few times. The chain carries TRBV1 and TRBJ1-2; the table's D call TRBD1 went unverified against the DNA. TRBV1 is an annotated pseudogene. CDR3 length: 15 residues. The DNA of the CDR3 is TGCACCAGCAGCCTCCCCCTGAGGGGGAACTATGGCTACACCTTC. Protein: CTSSLPLRGNYGYTF.

In DNA, the CDR3 is TGTGCCAGCAGCTTTCGACCAGAGCCCCCTCTGGGAAACACCATATATTTT. As protein: CASSFRPEPPLGNTIYF. This rearrangement joins TRBV11-2 to TRBJ1-3; D is unclear. V shed 3 bases and J shed 4 bases, with 19 bases lying between them. Germline CDR1 SGHAT, CDR2 FQNNGV. The CDR3 runs 17 residues.

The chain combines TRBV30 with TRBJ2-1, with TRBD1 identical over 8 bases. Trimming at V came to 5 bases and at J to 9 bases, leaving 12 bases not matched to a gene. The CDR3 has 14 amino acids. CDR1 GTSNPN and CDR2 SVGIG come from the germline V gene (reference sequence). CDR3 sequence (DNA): TGTGCCTGGGCAGGGGGCGCAGGGCAGGGTGAGCAGTTCTTC. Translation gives CAWAGGAGQGEQFF.

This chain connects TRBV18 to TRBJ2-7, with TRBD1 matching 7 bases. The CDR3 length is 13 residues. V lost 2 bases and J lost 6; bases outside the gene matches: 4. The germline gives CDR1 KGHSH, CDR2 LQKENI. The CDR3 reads CASSPTTGIEQYF. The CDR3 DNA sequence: TGTGCCAGCTCACCAACGACAGGGATCGAGCAGTACTTC.

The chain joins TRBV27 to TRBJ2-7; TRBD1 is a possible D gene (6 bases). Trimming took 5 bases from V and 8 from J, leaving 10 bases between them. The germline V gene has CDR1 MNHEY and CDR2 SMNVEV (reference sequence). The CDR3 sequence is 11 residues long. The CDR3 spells CASSGGTKQYF. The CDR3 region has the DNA TGTGCCAGCAGTGGGGGCACGAAGCAGTACTTC.

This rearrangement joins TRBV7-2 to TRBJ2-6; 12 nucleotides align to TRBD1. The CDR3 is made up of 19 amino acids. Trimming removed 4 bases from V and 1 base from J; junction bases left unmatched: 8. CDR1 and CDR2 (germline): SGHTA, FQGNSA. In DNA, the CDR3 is TGTGCCAGCAGCTGGGACAGGGGGCGCCAGGAGTCTGGGGCCAACGTCCTGACTTTC. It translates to CASSWDRGRQESGANVLTF.

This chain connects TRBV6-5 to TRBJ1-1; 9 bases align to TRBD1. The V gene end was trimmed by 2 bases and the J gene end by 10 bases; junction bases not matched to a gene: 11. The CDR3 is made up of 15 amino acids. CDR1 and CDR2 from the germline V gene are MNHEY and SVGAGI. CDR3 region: CASSYLSHRGRGAFF. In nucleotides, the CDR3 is TGTGCCAGCAGTTACCTAAGCCACAGGGGGCGAGGAGCTTTCTTT.

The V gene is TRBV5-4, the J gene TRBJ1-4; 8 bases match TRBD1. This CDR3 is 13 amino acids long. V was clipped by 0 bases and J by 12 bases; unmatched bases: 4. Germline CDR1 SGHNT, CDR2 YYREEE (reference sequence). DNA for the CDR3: TGTGCCAGCAGCTTGGGGACAGGGCTAGAACTGTTTTTT. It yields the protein CASSLGTGLELFF.